This T cell receptor (beta chain) originates from a study of cytomegalovirus exposure and HLA in healthy donors. General study results and limits: CMV antigen specificity was confirmed in vitro for a few CMV-associated chains. Productive rates of about 90% or about 30% were seen for most TCR beta V segments in an earlier analysis. Certain sequence variants were highly shared and formed a cluster, and this cluster was likely a sequencing artifact.

The PCR contained 60 Vbeta and 13 Jbeta primers. Per the authors' pipeline: Approximately 86 million unique TCR beta chains, 10 million to 14 million shared, were counted in a later analysis. The table came from immunoSEQ multiplex PCR; TCRdb's copy has only in-frame clones and leaves some out. For V, J and clone size, that table is used; D and trimming come from the DNA. Found here are about 98,000 clones, approximately 69% of them singletons; the top ten hold around 1.3%. The germline V gene encodes CDR1 SGHRS and CDR2 YFSETQ. The CDR3 sequence is 15 residues long. Trimming removed 2 bases from V and 7 bases from J, with 13 bases in between. This clone has only a few counts. Its antigen is not known.

This TCR was sampled from a female donor in good health and CMV-seronegative. V usage is TRBV5-1 and J usage is TRBJ1-6; TRBD1 is a possible D gene (6 bases). Sequencing input: PBMCs. The CDR3 region has the DNA TGCGCCAGCAGCTTTTTACCGCAGGGGAATTCACCCCTCCACTTT. Encoded protein: CASSFLPQGNSPLHF. The entire variable domain, with the rest obtained from reference TRBV5-1 and TRBJ1-6, is as follows: KAGVTQTPRYLIKTRGQQVTLSCSPISGHRSVSWYQQTPGQGLQFLFEYFSETQRNKGNFPGRFSGRQFSNSRSEMNVSTLELGDSALYLCASSFLPQGNSPLHFGNGTRLTVT.